The next 30 T cell receptor beta chains were all read from a single sample in a study of vaccination effects on CD4 cells after COVID-19. Following a 10-day culture, CD4+ T cells were purified. Participants were given two doses of BNT162b2 or mRNA-1273 vaccine. Measured with immunoSEQ multiplex PCR; TCRdb has only the in-frame clones, and not every one. The repertoire includes more than 60,000 clones, around two thirds of them detected once, and approximately 2% sits in the top ten. No antigen is known for these receptors. Sequencing used CD4+ T cells from PBMCs cultured without peptide, obtained after COVID-19 vaccination. The receptors shown here come from a human donor who received a COVID-19 vaccine.

J is TRBJ2-5 and V is TRBV29-1; possibly TRBD1 or TRBD2 for D (6 bases each). Per germline, CDR1 SQVTM and CDR2 ANQGSEA. Trimming shortened V by 7 bases and J by 5 bases, and 14 bases separated the two germline ends. The CDR3 totals 12 residues. CDR3 DNA sequence: TGCAGCGAGGGGGGTATAGGGGAGACCCAGTACTTC. This gives the protein CSEGGIGETQYF.

The chain couples TRBV28 to TRBJ1-2; TRBD1 matches 8 bases. This CDR3 spans 13 amino acids. The V segment lost 5 bases and the J segment 7 bases; nucleotides outside the gene matches: 6. CDR1 is MDHEN, CDR2 SYDVKM, per germline. The CDR3 is CASSTRGPGGYTF. The DNA of the CDR3 is TGTGCCAGCAGTACCAGGGGGCCTGGTGGCTACACCTTC.

The J gene is TRBJ1-1, the V gene TRBV5-5; 10 bases align to TRBD1. Germline CDR1 is SGHKS and CDR2 is YYEKEE (reference sequence). V lost 7 bases to trimming and J lost 0 bases; unmatched junction nucleotides: 18. The CDR3 runs to 19 residues. The CDR3 DNA sequence: TGTGCCAGCCACGAATTAACCGGGACAGGGGTTGGGATGAACACTGAAGCTTTCTTT. Translating gives CASHELTGTGVGMNTEAFF. Full variable domain (remainder filled in from reference TRBV5-5 and TRBJ1-1): DAGVTQSPTHLIKTRGQQVTLRCSPISGHKSVSWYQQVLGQGPQFIFQYYEKEERGRGNFPDRFSARQFPNYSSELNVNALLLGDSALYLCASHELTGTGVGMNTEAFFGQGTRLTVV.

A few counts support this clone. The rearrangement uses TRBV5-4 and TRBJ1-2; 12 positions match TRBD1. Germline CDR1 is SGHNT and CDR2 is YYREEE (reference sequence). The CDR3 covers 14 residues. J lost 8 bases, V lost 3 bases, and 5 bases had no gene match. CDR3 in amino acids: CASSWDRGHGGYTF. The CDR3 coding sequence is TGTGCCAGCAGCTGGGACAGGGGGCATGGAGGCTACACCTTC.

The V gene is TRBV5-1, the J gene TRBJ2-7; D possibly corresponds to TRBD1 (5 bases). The CDR3 length is 15 residues. The V end lost 4 bases, the J end lost 7 bases, and 21 bases lay between the germline ends. Germline loops: CDR1 SGHRS, CDR2 YFSETQ. The CDR3 DNA is TGCGCCAGCAGCCCTATCCCGCAGGGTTTTTGGGAGCAGTACGTC. Translating it yields CASSPIPQGFWEQYV.

This chain links TRBV7-2 with TRBJ1-1; unclear D gene. CDR3 length equals 14 residues. V was clipped by 6 bases and J by 0 bases, with 11 bases between them. Germline CDR1 is SGHTA and CDR2 is FQGNSA. The CDR3 spells CASRPFHMNTEAFF. The CDR3 DNA reads as TGTGCCAGCAGGCCCTTTCACATGAACACTGAAGCTTTCTTT.

This chain links TRBV5-1 with TRBJ1-1; no definite D call. V lost 3 bases to trimming and J lost 0 bases, with 12 bases between them. This CDR3 comprises 15 residues. Germline V CDR1 and CDR2: SGHRS, YFSETQ. The CDR3 region is CASSSWTGMNTEAFF. The CDR3 DNA sequence: TGCGCCAGCAGCTCCTGGACGGGGATGAACACTGAAGCTTTCTTT.

V usage is TRBV5-4 and J usage is TRBJ2-3, with 7 bases matching TRBD2. CDR1 is SGHNT and CDR2 is YYREEE in the germline V gene (reference sequence). The CDR3 is 14 residues long. V shed 5 bases and J 1 base; nucleotides not matched to a gene: 4. The CDR3 nucleotides read TGTGCCAGCAGATGGGGGGGACGCACAGATACGCAGTATTTT. This codes for CASRWGGRTDTQYF.

The rearrangement joins TRBV29-1 to TRBJ2-2; D might be TRBD1 (7 bases). Looked up from germline, CDR1 is SQVTM and CDR2 is ANQGSEA. The CDR3 loop spans 13 amino acids. V lost 7 bases, J lost 3 bases, and 12 bases lay in between. As DNA, the CDR3 is TGCAGCGGGACCAGGGGGGACACCGGGGAGCTGTTTTTT. It translates to CSGTRGDTGELFF.

The chain couples TRBV3-1 (or the pseudogene TRBV3-2) to TRBJ2-2; 8 positions match TRBD1. J was trimmed by 0 bases and V by 11 bases; bases with no gene match: 8. The germline gives CDR1 LGHDT, CDR2 YNNKEL (reference sequence). The CDR3 consists of 15 residues. The CDR3 DNA sequence: TGTGCCGCCGATCCGGACAGGGCGAACACCGGGGAGCTGTTTTTT. Translation: CAADPDRANTGELFF.

CDR3 bases: TGTGCCAGCAGTTTAACAGGGGATACGCAGTATTTT. Protein product: CASSLTGDTQYF. The chain couples TRBV27 to TRBJ2-3, with D possibly TRBD1 on 6 matching bases. This CDR3 has 12 amino acids. The ends were cut back, 2 bases at V and 6 bases at J, with 6 bases in the middle. Germline V gene data show CDR1 as MNHEY and CDR2 as SMNVEV (reference sequence).

V and J are TRBV19 and TRBJ2-5; D uncertain. The CDR3 length is 12 residues. Germline CDR1 is LNHDA and CDR2 is SQIVND (reference sequence). Trimming left V 5 bases short and J 5 bases short, with 9 bases between. As DNA, the CDR3 is TGTGCCAGTAGTGAGGTCGATGAGACCCAGTACTTC. Protein sequence: CASSEVDETQYF.

The chain joins TRBV2 to TRBJ1-1, with D unresolved. CDR3 length: 11 amino acids. Trimming removed 7 bases at V and 8 bases at J, with 11 bases between. Germline V gene sequence: CDR1 SNHLY, CDR2 FYNNEI. DNA of the CDR3: TGTGCCAGCACCCCACAGATAGAAGCTTTCTTT. The encoded protein is CASTPQIEAFF. The variable domain in full, completed from reference TRBV2 and TRBJ1-1, reads EPEVTQTPSHQVTQMGQEVILRCVPISNHLYFYWYRQILGQKVEFLVSFYNNEISEKSEIFDDQFSVERPDGSNFTLKIRSTKLEDSAMYFCASTPQIEAFFGQGTRLTVV.

V and J are TRBV7-3 and TRBJ1-4; 8 bases are a match to TRBD1. This CDR3 is 15 amino acids long. V lost 4 bases to trimming and J lost 2 bases; unmatched junction nucleotides: 3. Germline V CDR1 and CDR2: SGHTA, FQGTGA. CDR3 protein: CASSSTGGTNEKLFF. DNA for the CDR3: TGTGCCAGCAGCTCTACAGGGGGGACTAATGAAAAACTGTTTTTT.

CDR3 in DNA: TGTGCCAGCAGTTTCAAAGAAGACAAGCCCCTCCACTTT. Translated: CASSFKEDKPLHF. The chain joins TRBV27 to TRBJ1-6, with D unresolved. CDR3 length: 13 amino acids. Trimming removed 3 bases at V and 13 bases at J, with 13 bases between. CDR1 is MNHEY, CDR2 SMNVEV, per germline (reference sequence).

The rearrangement links TRBV9 to TRBJ1-4; D call uncertain. V was shortened by 3 bases and J by 8 bases, with 11 bases between the two germline ends. The CDR3 totals 13 residues. Germline CDR1 and CDR2: SGDLS and YYNGEE. As DNA, the CDR3 is TGTGCCAGCAGCGCCTCCCCGACCGAAAAACTGTTTTTT. Its protein is CASSASPTEKLFF.

The chain combines TRBV6-1 with TRBJ1-5; a possible D gene is TRBD1 (5 bases). Trimming took off 3 bases at V and 6 bases at J, with 6 bases between the two ends. The CDR3 has 12 amino acids. Germline loops: CDR1 MNHNS, CDR2 SASEGT. The CDR3 is CASSDQGQPQHF. In DNA, the CDR3 is TGTGCCAGCAGTGACCAGGGTCAGCCCCAGCATTTT.

V gene TRBV4-1 combines with J gene TRBJ1-5; 8 bases fit TRBD1. Trimming removed 0 bases from V and 3 bases from J; junction bases left unmatched: 7. The CDR3 is 17 residues long. Germline V gene data show CDR1 as MGHRA and CDR2 as YSYEKL. CDR3 region: CASSQDVRTGFNQPQHF. Here the CDR3 DNA reads TGCGCCAGCAGCCAAGATGTTAGGACAGGGTTCAATCAGCCCCAGCATTTT.

The CDR3 here is CASSYIGKETQYF. In nucleotides, the CDR3 is TGTGCCAGCAGTTACATCGGGAAAGAGACCCAGTACTTC. The chain has TRBV6-6 and TRBJ2-5; a possible D gene is TRBD2 (5 bases). The ends were cut back, 2 bases at V and 3 bases at J, with 7 bases in the middle. Germline V gives CDR1 MNHNY, CDR2 SVGAGI (reference sequence). The CDR3 runs to 13 residues.

V and J are TRBV4-3 and TRBJ1-2; D remains ambiguous. Trimming left V 3 bases short and J 7 bases short, with 15 bases between. The CDR3 has 14 residues. The germline gives CDR1 LGHNA, CDR2 YSLEER. The CDR3 protein is CASSQEILRRGYTF. The CDR3 DNA is TGCGCCAGCAGCCAGGAAATTCTCCGCCGTGGCTACACCTTC.

This chain joins TRBV6-1 and TRBJ2-6; TRBD1 might be the D (5 bases). Between the trimmed V and J ends, which lost 3 bases and 1 base, there was a span of 7 bases. The V gene's germline CDR1 is MNHNS and CDR2 SASEGT. This CDR3 contains 15 residues. CDR3 DNA: TGTGCCAGCAGTGACAGGGTTTCTGGGGCCAACGTCCTGACTTTC. Protein product: CASSDRVSGANVLTF.

This clone was counted between two and nine times. The chain recombines TRBV28 with TRBJ1-4; 8 bases agree with TRBD1. J lost 7 bases, V lost 6 bases, and 7 bases had no gene match. Per the germline V gene, CDR1 is MDHEN and CDR2 is SYDVKM. The CDR3 covers 14 residues. This CDR3 is CASRRQGMGEKLFF. CDR3 bases: TGTGCCAGCAGGAGACAGGGGATGGGTGAAAAACTGTTTTTT.

This clone has only a few counts. The chain carries TRBV15 and TRBJ1-6; 10 bases map to TRBD1. The CDR3 extends over 15 amino acids. Trimming took 3 bases from V and 8 from J; bases not matched to a gene: 4. Germline V gene sequence: CDR1 LNHNV, CDR2 YYDKDF (reference sequence). The CDR3 DNA reads as TGTGCCACCAGCAGGGACAGGGGGATTGATTCACCCCTCCACTTT. Its translation: CATSRDRGIDSPLHF.

V is TRBV6-2 or TRBV6-3 and J is TRBJ2-7, with 8 nucleotides matching TRBD1. The CDR3 contains 15 residues. Per the germline V gene, CDR1 is MNHEY and CDR2 is SVGEGT. With V trimmed by 4 bases and J by 6 bases, 11 bases remained unmatched. The CDR3 nucleotides read TGTGCCAGCAGTTCCAATCATATCACAGGGGGCGAGCAGTACGTC. It specifies CASSSNHITGGEQYV.

The chain is built from TRBV6-6 and TRBJ1-2; D gene ambiguous. The V end was cut by 0 bases, the J end by 6 bases, with 11 bases between. Germline CDR1 reads MNHNY; CDR2 reads SVGAGI (reference sequence). The CDR3 contains 14 residues. CDR3 nucleotides: TGTGCCAGCAGTTACTCGACACTGAGGGATGGCTACACCTTC. Translation gives CASSYSTLRDGYTF.

This chain uses TRBV6-2 or TRBV6-3 with TRBJ1-5, with D unclear. There are 14 residues in the CDR3. V was shortened by 6 bases and J by 3 bases, with 12 bases between the two germline ends. CDR1 and CDR2 (germline): MNHEY, SVGEGT. CDR3 in amino acids: CASSLPPSNQPQHF. DNA of the CDR3: TGTGCCAGCAGCTTACCCCCTTCCAATCAGCCCCAGCATTTT.

In its sample, this clone was seen a few times. This chain joins TRBV5-6 and TRBJ1-2, with 8 bases aligning to TRBD1. The J segment lost 4 bases and the V segment lost 4 bases, leaving 15 bases of the junction unmatched. Germline V gene data show CDR1 as SGHDT and CDR2 as YYEEEE. CDR3 length equals 17 residues. CDR3 residues: CASSRLTGQGGGYGYTF. The CDR3 DNA is TGTGCCAGCAGCCGCCTTACCGGACAGGGAGGGGGCTATGGCTACACCTTC.

The gene calls are TRBV4-1 and TRBJ1-5; D perhaps matches TRBD1 (6 bases). The germline gives CDR1 MGHRA, CDR2 YSYEKL. This CDR3 comprises 15 residues. V was shortened by 5 bases and J by 0 bases, with 11 bases between the two germline ends. In DNA form, the CDR3 reads TGCGCCAGCAGCGGCGTCAGGGGTAGCAATCAGCCCCAGCATTTT. Its protein is CASSGVRGSNQPQHF.

The CDR3 reads CATSRERTRIQYF. CDR3 coding DNA: TGTGCCACCAGCAGAGAAAGAACTAGGATCCAGTACTTC. This chain connects TRBV15 to TRBJ2-5; D is possibly TRBD2 (5 bases). Germline V gene data show CDR1 as LNHNV and CDR2 as YYDKDF (reference sequence). Between the trimmed V and J ends, which lost 0 bases and 10 bases, there was a span of 12 bases. CDR3 length: 13 residues.

The chain is built from TRBV2 and TRBJ2-7, with TRBD1 matching 9 bases. Trimming took 6 bases from V and 3 from J; bases not matched to a gene: 9. CDR3 size: 15 residues. Germline CDR1 is SNHLY and CDR2 is FYNNEI. The CDR3 sequence: CASRTGQGLIYEQYV. In DNA, the CDR3 is TGTGCCAGCAGAACGGGACAGGGCCTCATCTACGAGCAGTACGTC.